The 17 T cell receptor beta chains below were found in one sample sequenced in a study of blood T cell repertoires in COVID-19. Repertoires were generated with immunoSEQ multiplex PCR, while TCRdb's copy carries only in-frame clones and drops some. The sample includes about 190,000 clones, 80% to 90% of them seen just once. The sample consisted of peripheral blood. The receptors stem from a woman aged 70-85 years with active or convalescent COVID-19.

The chain recombines TRBV19 with TRBJ2-3, with a possible D match to TRBD2 (7 bases). Germline V CDR1 and CDR2: LNHDA, SQIVND (reference sequence). Trimming shortened V by 4 bases and J by 8 bases, and 22 bases separated the two germline ends. The CDR3 length is 16 residues. CDR3 residues: CASSSQTSHGGGTQYF. The DNA of the CDR3 is TGTGCCAGTAGTAGCCAGACTAGCCATGGAGGGGGTACGCAGTATTTT.

V usage is TRBV2 and J usage is TRBJ2-3; D remains ambiguous. The CDR3 runs to 14 residues. The V and J ends lost 7 bases and 2 bases respectively, with 13 bases between them. The V gene's germline CDR1 is SNHLY and CDR2 FYNNEI. CDR3 sequence: CASKSGILTDTQYF. The DNA for the CDR3 is TGTGCCAGCAAATCAGGTATCCTCACAGATACGCAGTATTTT.

The J gene is TRBJ2-3, the V gene TRBV6-2 or TRBV6-3, with a weak D call TRBD2 (6 bases). Germline V CDR1 and CDR2: MNHEY, SVGEGT. This CDR3 has 15 residues. The V gene lost 6 bases and the J gene lost 6 bases, with 19 bases spanning the gap. This CDR3 is CASSRRGGPRDTQYF. CDR3 bases: TGTGCCAGCAGCCGACGTGGAGGGCCTAGGGATACGCAGTATTTT.

The chain links TRBV7-9 to TRBJ1-6; unclear D gene. CDR1 and CDR2 (germline): SEHNR, FQNEAQ (reference sequence). The CDR3 is made up of 15 amino acids. The ends were cut back, 7 bases at V and 0 bases at J, with 10 bases in the middle. The CDR3, as DNA: TGTGCCAGCATCGACTATAGCTCCTATAATTCACCCCTCCACTTT. Protein: CASIDYSSYNSPLHF.

The gene calls are TRBV18 and TRBJ2-1, with 8 bases that match TRBD2. V was pared by 3 bases and J by 3 bases, with 7 bases of the junction left unmatched. The length of the CDR3 is 16 residues. Looked up from germline, CDR1 is KGHSH and CDR2 is LQKENI. The CDR3 sequence is CASSPIPGLGYNEQFF. CDR3 coding DNA: TGTGCCAGCTCACCCATACCGGGACTAGGCTACAATGAGCAGTTCTTC.

The rearrangement joins TRBV6-6 to TRBJ1-3, with a possible D match to TRBD1 (6 bases). CDR1 is MNHNY, CDR2 SVGAGI, per germline (reference sequence). This CDR3 has 15 residues. The germline V and J ends were trimmed by 3 bases and 0 bases, with 9 bases remaining between them. The CDR3 spells CASSYGQHSGNTIYF. The CDR3 bases are TGTGCCAGCAGTTATGGACAGCACTCTGGAAACACCATATATTTT.

The chain recombines TRBV19 with TRBJ2-1; a weak D match, TRBD2 (5 bases). Germline lookup yields CDR1 LNHDA and CDR2 SQIVND (reference sequence). Deletions cut 1 base from V and 6 bases from J, with 13 bases between. The CDR3 is made up of 15 amino acids. In nucleotides, the CDR3 is TGTGCCAGTAGTATAGGGGGTGGAGGCCCCAATGAGCAGTTCTTC. This encodes CASSIGGGGPNEQFF. The variable domain in full, completed from reference TRBV19 and TRBJ2-1, reads DGGITQSPKYLFRKEGQNVTLSCEQNLNHDAMYWYRQDPGQGLRLIYYSQIVNDFQKGDIAEGYSVSREKKESFPLTVTSAQKNPTAFYLCASSIGGGGPNEQFFGPGTRLTVL.

The genes are TRBV5-6 and TRBJ1-5; perhaps TRBD1 as D (6 bases). This CDR3 region has 15 residues. In germline, CDR1 is SGHDT, CDR2 YYEEEE. Trimming pared 1 base from V and 3 bases from J, leaving 11 bases between. Here the CDR3 DNA reads TGTGCCAGCAGCTTGTGGGCAGGGGCCAATCAGCCCCAGCATTTT. It is translated as CASSLWAGANQPQHF.

This rearrangement joins TRBV5-1 to TRBJ2-1; D unclear. This CDR3 spans 14 amino acids. Germline CDR1 reads SGHRS; CDR2 reads YFSETQ. Between the trimmed V and J ends, which lost 5 bases and 6 bases, there was a span of 15 bases. The CDR3 is CASRQTHWSNEQFF. The CDR3 DNA reads as TGCGCCAGCAGACAAACGCACTGGAGCAATGAGCAGTTCTTC.

The chain recombines TRBV5-1 with TRBJ1-3; 7 nucleotides align to TRBD1. Trimming removed 3 bases from V and 0 bases from J; junction bases left unmatched: 3. The CDR3 is made up of 15 amino acids. Germline-derived CDR1 and CDR2 are SGHRS and YFSETQ. DNA of the CDR3: TGCGCCAGCAGCTCGGACAGGACCTCTGGAAACACCATATATTTT. It codes for CASSSDRTSGNTIYF.

The chain carries TRBV25-1 and TRBJ1-5, with 8 nucleotides matching TRBD1. This CDR3 region has 13 residues. Germline V gives CDR1 MGHDK, CDR2 SYGVNS. The J segment lost 5 bases and the V segment lost 8 bases, leaving 5 bases of the junction unmatched. The CDR3 reads CASQGAGDQPQHF. The CDR3 region has the DNA TGTGCCAGCCAGGGGGCGGGGGATCAGCCCCAGCATTTT.

The V call is TRBV6-5, the J call TRBJ1-5; weak D call: TRBD1 (5 bases). Germline CDR1 reads MNHEY; CDR2 reads SVGAGI. The V and J ends lost 5 bases and 0 bases respectively, with 8 bases between them. The CDR3 extends over 14 amino acids. The CDR3 coding sequence is TGTGCCAGCAGTCGACAGAGTAGCAATCAGCCCCAGCATTTT. Protein: CASSRQSSNQPQHF.

This clone was picked up one time. The CDR3 sequence: CASSQVSSPGGNTIYF. In nucleotides, the CDR3 is TGTGCCAGCAGCCAAGTTAGCTCGCCGGGGGGAAACACCATATATTTT. The chain recombines TRBV3-1 (or the pseudogene TRBV3-2) with TRBJ1-3, with D uncertain. The CDR3 contains 16 residues. The germline V and J ends were trimmed by 1 base and 4 bases, with 14 bases remaining between them. The germline V gene encodes CDR1 LGHDT and CDR2 YNNKEL (reference sequence).

This chain connects TRBV28 to TRBJ1-2; 8 bases are shared with TRBD1. Per germline, CDR1 MDHEN and CDR2 SYDVKM. The CDR3 runs to 15 residues. V shed 1 base and J 3 bases; nucleotides not matched to a gene: 4. CDR3 nucleotides: TGTGCCAGCAGTTTATCGAGACAGGGGCACTATGGCTACACCTTC. Translating gives CASSLSRQGHYGYTF.

The chain carries TRBV6-5 and TRBJ1-6, with 7 bases identical to TRBD1. V was clipped by 6 bases and J by 7 bases; unmatched bases: 9. The germline CDR1 and CDR2 sequences are MNHEY and SVGAGI. The CDR3 runs to 15 residues. The CDR3 DNA reads TGTGCCAGCAGCCACTCCCGGGACAGAAATTCACCCCTCCACTTT. It yields the protein CASSHSRDRNSPLHF.

In this sample, this clone turned up once. V gene TRBV3-1 (or the pseudogene TRBV3-2) combines with J gene TRBJ2-7; D ambiguous. From germline, CDR1 is LGHDT and CDR2 YNNKEL (reference sequence). The CDR3 length is 14 residues. The ends were cut back, 1 base at V and 2 bases at J, with 9 bases in the middle. In DNA form, the CDR3 reads TGTGCCAGCAGCCAAGTAGACTTCGCCTACGAGCAGTACTTC. This sequence encodes CASSQVDFAYEQYF.

The chain carries TRBV4-1 and TRBJ2-3; no clear D gene. The length of the CDR3 is 14 residues. Germline V gene lookup returns CDR1 MGHRA and CDR2 YSYEKL. Trimming cost V 4 bases and J 0 bases, with 8 bases left between them. The CDR3 is CASSPLGSTDTQYF. DNA for the CDR3: TGCGCCAGCAGCCCCCTCGGGAGCACAGATACGCAGTATTTT.